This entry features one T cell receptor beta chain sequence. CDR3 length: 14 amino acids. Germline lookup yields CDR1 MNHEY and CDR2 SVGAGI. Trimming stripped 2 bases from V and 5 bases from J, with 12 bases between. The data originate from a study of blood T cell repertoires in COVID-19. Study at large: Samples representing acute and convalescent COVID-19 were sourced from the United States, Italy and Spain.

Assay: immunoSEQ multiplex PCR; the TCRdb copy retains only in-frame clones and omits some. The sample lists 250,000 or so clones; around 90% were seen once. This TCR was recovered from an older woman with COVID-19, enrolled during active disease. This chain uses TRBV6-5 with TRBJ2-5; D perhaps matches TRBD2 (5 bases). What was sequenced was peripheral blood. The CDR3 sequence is CASSYPLVGETQYF. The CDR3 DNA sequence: TGTGCCAGCAGTTACCCACTAGTTGGGGAGACCCAGTACTTC.